The 30 T cell receptor beta chains below all came from one sample that was sequenced in a study of cytomegalovirus exposure and HLA in healthy donors (dated by TCRdb to the late 2010s). Libraries were constructed by the immunoSEQ multiplex PCR assay. For the multiplex PCR, a mixture combining 60 forward primers for TCR Vbeta segments and 13 reverse primers for TCR Jbeta segments was used. TCRdb provides this immuneACCESS table in a form limited to in-frame rearrangements. Some clones are lacking; in checked studies, under half of them reflect an unresolved V gene, and why the rest are absent is not known. This sample gives about 91,000 clones in total; about 70% of them show up just once. Around 1.3% of the sample lies in the top ten. Sequenced material: PBMCs. The receptors come from a female donor in good health and CMV-seronegative.

The V call is TRBV5-1, the J call TRBJ2-3, with 9 bases that match TRBD2. V gave up 3 bases and J gave up 0 bases; unmatched junction bases: 5. The CDR3 runs to 16 residues. Germline CDR1 reads SGHRS; CDR2 reads YFSETQ. In nucleotides, the CDR3 is TGCGCCAGCAGCTGGGGGACTAGCACTAGCACAGATACGCAGTATTTT. This encodes CASSWGTSTSTDTQYF.

The rearrangement joins TRBV27 to TRBJ2-7; 9 bases line up with TRBD1. Trimming cost V 3 bases and J 4 bases; bases outside gene matches: 4. The CDR3 sequence is 14 residues long. The germline gives CDR1 MNHEY, CDR2 SMNVEV (reference sequence). CDR3 nucleotide sequence: TGTGCCAGCAGTTTCCGGGACAGGGAGTACGAGCAGTACTTC. It translates to CASSFRDREYEQYF.

This clone was observed a single time. The genes are TRBV28 and TRBJ2-7; 10 nucleotides match TRBD1. The CDR3 spans 14 residues. Germline CDR1 is MDHEN and CDR2 is SYDVKM. V trimming: 5 bases; J trimming: 6 bases; junction bases outside the gene matches: 7. CDR3 region: CASSQVTGGSEQYF. CDR3 nucleotide sequence: TGTGCCAGCAGTCAAGTGACAGGGGGCTCCGAGCAGTACTTC.

The table lists this clone with a few counts. The V and J genes are TRBV5-1 and TRBJ1-2; possibly TRBD1 for D (5 bases). Trimming removed 0 bases at V and 3 bases at J, with 6 bases between. The CDR3 is 13 residues long. The germline V gene has CDR1 SGHRS and CDR2 YFSETQ. CDR3 loop: CASSLAGDYGYTF. The CDR3 region has the DNA TGCGCCAGCAGCTTGGCGGGGGACTATGGCTACACCTTC.

The chain is built from TRBV28 and TRBJ2-7; D might be TRBD2 (5 bases). With 3 bases removed from V and 3 bases from J, the gap between germline ends came to 18 bases. The CDR3 totals 16 residues. Germline CDR1 reads MDHEN; CDR2 reads SYDVKM. CDR3 loop: CASSFSGGAGHYEQYF. As DNA, the CDR3 is TGTGCCAGCAGTTTCTCCGGTGGTGCGGGCCACTACGAGCAGTACTTC. The variable domain in full, with the rest retrieved from reference TRBV28 and TRBJ2-7, is DVKVTQSSRYLVKRTGEKVFLECVQDMDHENMFWYRQDPGLGLRLIYFSYDVKMKEKGDIPEGYSVSREKKERFSLILESASTNQTSMYLCASSFSGGAGHYEQYFGPGTRLTVT.

This rearrangement joins TRBV6-4 to TRBJ2-3; TRBD2 aligns across 8 bases. V was clipped by 4 bases and J by 3 bases; unmatched bases: 6. The CDR3 runs to 15 residues. Germline V gene sequence: CDR1 MRHNA, CDR2 SNTAGT. CDR3 loop: CASSVGAGDTDTQYF. The CDR3 DNA reads as TGTGCCAGCAGTGTTGGAGCGGGAGATACAGATACGCAGTATTTT.

The table lists this clone with a count of one. A junction end diverges from the germline sequence, so it may reflect a read error. J is TRBJ2-1 and V is TRBV15; D perhaps matches TRBD1 (6 bases). This CDR3 has 12 residues. Germline V lookup: CDR1 LNHNV, CDR2 YYDKDF (reference sequence). CDR3 region: CATSRDLGTRIF. The CDR3 DNA reads TGTGCCACCAGCAGAGATCTTGGGACAAGGATCTTC. The full variable domain, completed using reference TRBV15 and TRBJ2-1, is DAMVIQNPRYQVTQFGKPVTLSCSQTLNHNVMYWYQQKSSQAPKLLFHYYDKDFNNEADTPDNFQSRRPNTSFCFLDIRSPGLGDTAMYLCATSRDLGTRIFGPGTRLTVL.

V usage is TRBV5-1 and J usage is TRBJ2-7, with D perhaps TRBD2 (5 bases). CDR3 length equals 15 residues. Germline V lookup: CDR1 SGHRS, CDR2 YFSETQ. V was shortened by 1 base and J by 0 bases, with 11 bases between the two germline ends. The DNA of the CDR3 is TGCGCCAGCAGCTTGAGCGCGGGTTACTCCTACGAGCAGTACTTC. Translating it yields CASSLSAGYSYEQYF.

The chain combines TRBV6-6 with TRBJ2-7; 12 positions match TRBD2. CDR1 and CDR2 from the germline V gene are MNHNY and SVGAGI (reference sequence). CDR3 length: 15 amino acids. The trim removed 6 bases at V and 4 bases at J, leaving 7 bases unmatched. CDR3 sequence: CASRSTSGSSYEQYF. The CDR3 DNA follows: TGTGCCAGCAGGTCGACTAGCGGGAGTTCTTACGAGCAGTACTTC.

This sequence joins TRBV5-1 and TRBJ1-2, with D unclear. CDR1 is SGHRS, CDR2 YFSETQ, per germline. Between the trimmed V and J ends, which lost 0 bases and 11 bases, there was a span of 14 bases. The length of the CDR3 is 13 residues. CDR3 in amino acids: CASSLDGLLQYTF. The CDR3 DNA is TGCGCCAGCAGCTTGGATGGCTTGCTCCAATACACCTTC.

The rearrangement joins TRBV5-1 to TRBJ2-1; weak D call: TRBD2 (5 bases). Deletions cut 2 bases from V and 5 bases from J, with 14 bases between. Germline CDR1 SGHRS, CDR2 YFSETQ. This CDR3 has 15 amino acids. CDR3 loop: CASSFEGRADNEQFF. CDR3 nucleotides: TGCGCCAGCAGCTTTGAGGGTCGAGCGGACAATGAGCAGTTCTTC. The full variable domain, with the rest looked up from reference TRBV5-1 and TRBJ2-1, is KAGVTQTPRYLIKTRGQQVTLSCSPISGHRSVSWYQQTPGQGLQFLFEYFSETQRNKGNFPGRFSGRQFSNSRSEMNVSTLELGDSALYLCASSFEGRADNEQFFGPGTRLTVL.

This clone has a single count. This chain connects TRBV6-5 to TRBJ2-3, with TRBD2 matching 7 bases. The V and J ends lost 2 bases and 2 bases, in that order; junction bases with no gene match: 1. Per the germline V gene, CDR1 is MNHEY and CDR2 is SVGAGI. The CDR3 is 14 residues long. The CDR3 loop is CASSYAGVTDTQYF. CDR3 nucleotide sequence: TGTGCCAGCAGTTACGCGGGGGTCACAGATACGCAGTATTTT.

The rearrangement joins TRBV7-9 to TRBJ2-5; perhaps TRBD2 as D (6 bases). There are 13 residues in the CDR3. V shed 5 bases and J shed 4 bases, with 11 bases lying between them. Per the germline V gene, CDR1 is SEHNR and CDR2 is FQNEAQ (reference sequence). CDR3 sequence reads: CASSERGGETQYF. Here the CDR3 DNA reads TGTGCCAGCAGCGAAAGGGGAGGAGAGACCCAGTACTTC.

The V gene is TRBV7-9, the J gene TRBJ1-2; 11 nucleotides line up with TRBD1. The CDR3 spans 15 residues. Germline lookup yields CDR1 SEHNR and CDR2 FQNEAQ (reference sequence). V shed 4 bases and J 4 bases; nucleotides not matched to a gene: 5. This CDR3 reads CASSSRDRGSYGYTF. The CDR3 DNA follows: TGTGCCAGCAGCTCTCGGGACAGGGGGTCCTATGGCTACACCTTC.

The chain joins TRBV7-2 to TRBJ1-2; D is ambiguous. The CDR3 is made up of 11 amino acids. The germline V and J ends were trimmed by 9 bases and 3 bases, with 8 bases remaining between them. Germline CDR1 and CDR2: SGHTA and FQGNSA. The CDR3 coding sequence is TGTGCCAGGGGCGGGGACTATGGCTACACCTTC. Amino acid sequence: CARGGDYGYTF.

This chain links TRBV28 with TRBJ2-3; 10 positions agree with TRBD2. This CDR3 region has 16 residues. V was pared by 4 bases and J by 2 bases, with 6 bases of the junction left unmatched. CDR1 and CDR2 from the germline V gene are MDHEN and SYDVKM. The CDR3 nucleotides read TGTGCCAGCAGTTCCCTAGCGGGAGTCCCCACAGATACGCAGTATTTT. Amino acids: CASSSLAGVPTDTQYF. The variable domain in full, completed from reference TRBV28 and TRBJ2-3, reads DVKVTQSSRYLVKRTGEKVFLECVQDMDHENMFWYRQDPGLGLRLIYFSYDVKMKEKGDIPEGYSVSREKKERFSLILESASTNQTSMYLCASSSLAGVPTDTQYFGPGTRLTVL.

This sequence joins TRBV10-3 and TRBJ1-2, with D unclear. Between the trimmed V and J ends, which lost 0 bases and 4 bases, there was a span of 12 bases. Germline V gene lookup returns CDR1 ENHRY and CDR2 SYGVKD. The CDR3 contains 15 residues. The CDR3 sequence: CAISESGELIYGYTF. In nucleotides, the CDR3 is TGTGCCATCAGTGAGTCCGGGGAGTTGATCTATGGCTACACCTTC.

This sequence joins TRBV19 and TRBJ1-5, with D perhaps matching TRBD1 (6 bases). CDR1 LNHDA and CDR2 SQIVND come from the germline V gene (reference sequence). This CDR3 has 13 residues. V shed 5 bases and J shed 6 bases, with 11 bases lying between them. The CDR3 DNA reads TGTGCCAGTAGTCCAGGGGATACTCAGCCCCAGCATTTT. Residues: CASSPGDTQPQHF.

The chain links TRBV7-8 to TRBJ2-7; no clear D. The CDR3 runs to 12 residues. V shed 5 bases and J shed 9 bases, with 14 bases lying between them. The germline gives CDR1 SGHVS, CDR2 FQNEAQ. CDR3 residues: CASSQSRGGQYF. The CDR3 DNA is TGTGCCAGCAGCCAGTCTCGTGGTGGGCAGTACTTC.

V and J are TRBV11-3 and TRBJ2-1, with D uncertain. Between the trimmed V and J ends, which lost 0 bases and 10 bases, there was a span of 4 bases. Germline V gene data show CDR1 as SGHNT and CDR2 as YENEEA. This CDR3 spans 11 amino acids. CDR3 region: CASSLDQEQFF. The CDR3 DNA reads TGTGCCAGCAGCTTAGATCAGGAGCAGTTCTTC.

V is TRBV19 and J is TRBJ1-6, with D perhaps TRBD1 (6 bases). Trimming removed 5 bases at V and 6 bases at J, with 20 bases between. Germline CDR1 and CDR2: LNHDA and SQIVND (reference sequence). The CDR3 is made up of 17 amino acids. CDR3 loop: CASSRSTGQRSNSPLHF. The CDR3, as DNA: TGTGCCAGTAGTCGATCGACCGGACAGCGGTCTAATTCACCCCTCCACTTT. Full variable domain (rest looked up from reference TRBV19 and TRBJ1-6): DGGITQSPKYLFRKEGQNVTLSCEQNLNHDAMYWYRQDPGQGLRLIYYSQIVNDFQKGDIAEGYSVSREKKESFPLTVTSAQKNPTAFYLCASSRSTGQRSNSPLHFGNGTRLTVT.

As concerns this clone: The junction differs from germline at one of its ends, possibly a read error. The genes are TRBV20-1 and TRBJ2-7, with TRBD1 matching over 11 bases. Germline V gene data show CDR1 as DFQATT and CDR2 as SNEGSKA (reference sequence). This CDR3 has 11 residues. CDR3: CSARGGQGVFF. CDR3 nucleotide sequence: TGCAGTGCTAGAGGGGGACAGGGGGTATTCTTC.

V usage is TRBV10-3 and J usage is TRBJ2-7; unclear D gene. V was trimmed by 3 bases and J by 0 bases, leaving 12 bases between them. Per the germline V gene, CDR1 is ENHRY and CDR2 is SYGVKD. This CDR3 is 15 amino acids long. The CDR3 loop reads CAISEGGPSSYEQYF. CDR3 nucleotides: TGTGCCATCAGTGAAGGCGGTCCGAGCTCCTACGAGCAGTACTTC.

V and J are TRBV6-5 and TRBJ1-5, with no clear D. The CDR3 is made up of 13 amino acids. In germline, CDR1 is MNHEY, CDR2 SVGAGI. Trimming stripped 5 bases from V and 4 bases from J, with 9 bases between. The CDR3, as DNA: TGTGCCAGCAGTAGTGGCCAGAATCAGCCCCAGCATTTT. It specifies CASSSGQNQPQHF.

The rearrangement joins TRBV29-1 to TRBJ2-5; perhaps TRBD2 as D (7 bases). Germline V gene lookup returns CDR1 SQVTM and CDR2 ANQGSEA. The CDR3 contains 14 residues. With 4 bases removed from V and 7 bases from J, the gap between germline ends came to 19 bases. CDR3 DNA: TGCAGCGTTGGGGGGGGCGCGGGGTCGGTGACCCAGTACTTC. Translated, it gives CSVGGGAGSVTQYF.

The chain links TRBV7-2 to TRBJ1-2, with 7 bases fitting TRBD1. V was pared by 5 bases and J by 3 bases, with 6 bases of the junction left unmatched. CDR1 is SGHTA and CDR2 is FQGNSA in the germline V gene. The CDR3 consists of 14 residues. CDR3 sequence: CASSPMGTDYGYTF. The CDR3 DNA reads as TGTGCCAGCAGCCCGATGGGGACAGACTATGGCTACACCTTC.

The CDR3 nucleotides read TGCGCCAGCCGCCCCAACGGACAGGCAAACTCTGGGGCCAACGTCCTGACTTTC. Encoded protein: CASRPNGQANSGANVLTF. The genes are TRBV5-1 and TRBJ2-6; 7 bases fit TRBD1. V shed 7 bases, J shed 0 bases, and the junction held 13 bases outside the gene matches. Germline CDR1 is SGHRS and CDR2 is YFSETQ. The CDR3 is 18 residues long. The variable domain in full, completed from reference TRBV5-1 and TRBJ2-6, reads KAGVTQTPRYLIKTRGQQVTLSCSPISGHRSVSWYQQTPGQGLQFLFEYFSETQRNKGNFPGRFSGRQFSNSRSEMNVSTLELGDSALYLCASRPNGQANSGANVLTFGAGSRLTVL.

This clone has a single count. The rearrangement links TRBV9 to TRBJ1-3, with D possibly being TRBD1 (6 bases). This CDR3 is built from 14 residues. Trimming took off 3 bases at V and 5 bases at J, with 12 bases between the two ends. Germline CDR1 and CDR2: SGDLS and YYNGEE. In DNA form, the CDR3 reads TGTGCCAGCAGCGCAACAGGGCGGAGAAACACCATATATTTT. Translated: CASSATGRRNTIYF.

The V gene is TRBV29-1, the J gene TRBJ2-3; 12 positions match TRBD2. The V gene end was trimmed by 7 bases and the J gene end by 2 bases; junction bases not matched to a gene: 10. The CDR3 is 16 amino acids. Germline CDR1 and CDR2: SQVTM and ANQGSEA. The CDR3 is CSAGLAGTYLTDTQYF. The DNA for the CDR3 is TGCAGCGCTGGACTAGCGGGAACCTACCTCACAGATACGCAGTATTTT.

The chain employs TRBV7-9 and TRBJ1-1; D gene unclear. Per germline, CDR1 SEHNR and CDR2 FQNEAQ (reference sequence). The CDR3 runs to 14 residues. V lost 7 bases and J 4 bases, leaving 16 bases between the germline ends. CDR3 coding DNA: TGTGCCAGCACCGATCAGGCCACTCGCACTGAAGCTTTCTTT. Translated, it gives CASTDQATRTEAFF.